Presented here are 15 T cell receptor beta chains from one specimen sequenced in a study of T-cell memory formation after mild COVID-19. MiXCR was run by TCRdb on the 5' RACE reads, yielding one entry per CDR3 protein. The sample records around 160,000 distinct CDR3 sequences, around a tenth being singletons. Sequenced sample: PBMCs or a T cell subset sorted from them (not recorded which). The receptors stem from a man in his late teens or twenties who had mild COVID-19 (a few samples of this study predate the infection). Cell type and time point are not known.

The chain employs TRBV6-5 and TRBJ1-6; 7 bases are a match to TRBD1. Trimming at V came to 2 bases and at J to 6 bases, leaving 7 bases not matched to a gene. The CDR3 is made up of 16 amino acids. Germline CDR1 MNHEY, CDR2 SVGAGI. The CDR3 reads CASSYRGPRGNSPLHF. DNA for the CDR3: TGTGCCAGCAGTTACAGGGGGCCTCGCGGTAATTCACCCCTCCACTTT.

V gene TRBV7-9 combines with J gene TRBJ1-1; D unclear. The CDR3 runs to 13 residues. Germline lookup yields CDR1 SEHNR and CDR2 FQNEAQ (reference sequence). The germline V and J ends were trimmed by 4 bases and 8 bases, with 14 bases remaining between them. Here the CDR3 DNA reads TGTGCCAGCAGCTCAAATGTTCGCACGGAAGCTTTCTTT. This encodes CASSSNVRTEAFF.

This chain connects TRBV7-9 to TRBJ1-2; D is uncertain. Looked up from germline, CDR1 is SEHNR and CDR2 is FQNEAQ (reference sequence). The CDR3 is 13 residues long. Between the trimmed V and J ends, which lost 1 base and 4 bases, there was a span of 7 bases. The CDR3 bases are TGTGCCAGCAGCTTAGACAGCGCCTATGGCTACACCTTC. Encoded protein: CASSLDSAYGYTF.

This clonotype has just a few counts. The chain is built from TRBV11-2 and TRBJ2-3, with 15 nucleotides matching TRBD2. The CDR3 has 18 amino acids. With 4 bases clipped from V and 1 base from J, the junction kept 6 bases outside the gene matches. The germline V gene encodes CDR1 SGHAT and CDR2 FQNNGV. Written as DNA, the CDR3 is TGTGCCAGCAGCTATGGACTAGCGGGGGGGATCGGCACAGATACGCAGTATTTT. It is translated as CASSYGLAGGIGTDTQYF.

This chain uses TRBV2 with TRBJ1-1; D ambiguous. V lost 4 bases and J 0 bases, leaving 6 bases between the germline ends. This CDR3 contains 13 residues. The germline V gene has CDR1 SNHLY and CDR2 FYNNEI. The CDR3 is CASSGEMNTEAFF. The CDR3 DNA reads TGTGCCAGCAGTGGGGAGATGAACACTGAAGCTTTCTTT.

V gene TRBV5-1 combines with J gene TRBJ1-5, with TRBD1 matching over 7 bases. J was trimmed by 7 bases and V by 0 bases; bases with no gene match: 7. The CDR3 covers 15 residues. The germline CDR1 and CDR2 sequences are SGHRS and YFSETQ. The CDR3 DNA reads as TGCGCCAGCAGCTTGGCCGGGACAGAGGTACAGCCCCAGCATTTT. Its protein product is CASSLAGTEVQPQHF.

The chain uses TRBV11-3 and TRBJ2-2; D is ambiguous. V was clipped by 5 bases and J by 7 bases, with 8 bases between them. CDR3 length: 12 residues. CDR1 and CDR2 (germline): SGHNT, YENEEA. This CDR3 is CASSLKFGELFF. The CDR3 region has the DNA TGTGCCAGCAGCCTGAAGTTCGGGGAGCTGTTTTTT.

The table lists this clonotype with a few counts. The V gene is TRBV12-3 or TRBV12-4, the J gene TRBJ1-1; 8 bases are shared with TRBD1. The CDR3 sequence is 13 residues long. V lost 7 bases and J lost 5; bases outside the gene matches: 6. As DNA, the CDR3 is TGTGCCAGCAAAAGGACAGGGTGGACTGAAGCTTTCTTT. Translation gives CASKRTGWTEAFF.

The chain carries TRBV15 and TRBJ2-5; 10 bases align to TRBD1. Germline V lookup: CDR1 LNHNV, CDR2 YYDKDF (reference sequence). V shed 9 bases and J 7 bases; nucleotides not matched to a gene: 8. The CDR3 runs 13 residues. The CDR3 sequence: CATTKDRGGTQYF. In nucleotides, the CDR3 is TGTGCCACGACTAAGGACAGGGGGGGGACCCAGTACTTC.

This sequence joins TRBV5-1 and TRBJ2-2, with 7 bases fitting TRBD2. Germline values: CDR1 SGHRS, CDR2 YFSETQ. After removal of 2 bases from V and 6 bases from J, the junction contained 4 bases not matched to a gene. This CDR3 is 14 amino acids long. DNA of the CDR3: TGCGCCAGCAGCTTATCCGGGAGGCCCGGGGAGCTGTTTTTT. Protein product: CASSLSGRPGELFF.

This clonotype was recorded a few times. The chain couples TRBV6-5 to TRBJ2-7; D is tentatively TRBD1 or TRBD2 (5 bases each). Germline V gives CDR1 MNHEY, CDR2 SVGAGI. V lost 6 bases and J 0 bases, leaving 18 bases between the germline ends. The CDR3 contains 16 residues. CDR3 bases: TGTGCCAGCAGGTCCGCCGGGACCGACAGCTCCTACGAGCAGTACGTC. Amino acids: CASRSAGTDSSYEQYV.

This clonotype has more than one count but fewer than ten. This chain links TRBV7-6 with TRBJ1-1; 9 nucleotides align to TRBD1. This CDR3 is 15 amino acids long. J lost 2 bases, V lost 1 base, and 2 bases had no gene match. Germline CDR1 SGHVS, CDR2 FNYEAQ. The CDR3 loop reads CASSLGTGGNTEAFF. In DNA form, the CDR3 reads TGTGCCAGCAGCTTAGGAACAGGGGGCAACACTGAAGCTTTCTTT.

V gene TRBV12-3 or TRBV12-4 combines with J gene TRBJ1-2, with unresolved D. Trimming took off 7 bases at V and 4 bases at J, with 16 bases between the two ends. The CDR3 has 14 residues. DNA of the CDR3: TGTGCCAGCACCCTTCGGCAGCGAGCCTATGGCTACACCTTC. Residues: CASTLRQRAYGYTF.

This clonotype has more than one count but fewer than ten. V gene TRBV4-1 combines with J gene TRBJ2-1, with D unclear. The CDR3 length is 15 residues. In germline, CDR1 is MGHRA, CDR2 YSYEKL. The V end was cut by 3 bases, the J end by 4 bases, with 13 bases between. In DNA form, the CDR3 reads TGCGCCAGCAGCCACGGCTCGACTGCATACAATGAGCAGTTCTTC. This codes for CASSHGSTAYNEQFF.

V and J are TRBV14 and TRBJ2-2; the D is unclear. Deletions cut 1 base from V and 1 base from J, with 10 bases between. CDR1 SGHDN and CDR2 FVKESK come from the germline V gene. The length of the CDR3 is 16 residues. The CDR3 DNA reads as TGTGCCAGCAGCCAAGGCAGTAGCTGGAACACCGGGGAGCTGTTTTTT. It specifies CASSQGSSWNTGELFF.